The entry below describes one T cell receptor (beta chain). There are 12 residues in the CDR3. In germline, CDR1 is SQVTM, CDR2 ANQGSEA. The germline V and J ends were trimmed by 5 bases and 7 bases, with 14 bases remaining between them. These data belong to a study of CD8 T cells in Susac syndrome. Random hexamers were used to reverse transcribe roughly 0.45 to 1 ug of RNA. By means of immunoSEQ multiplex PCR, TCR beta CDR3 spanning 54 Vbeta and 13 Jbeta underwent amplification. MiXCR was run by TCRdb on the immunoSEQ multiplex PCR reads, yielding one entry per CDR3 protein. The table includes about 84,000 distinct CDR3 sequences, around 93% detected once.

This chain joins TRBV29-1 and TRBJ2-5; D is uncertain. Sequencing was done on a sample of CD8+ T cells from PBMCs. This TCR was sampled from a human donor in good health. CDR3: CSVPEASGTQYF. The CDR3 region has the DNA TGCAGCGTTCCTGAGGCCTCGGGGACCCAGTACTTC.